This TCR beta chain was obtained from a study of PD-1 blockade in classical Hodgkin lymphoma. The CDR3 contains 14 residues. CDR1 and CDR2 from the germline V gene are SGDLS and YYNGEE. The V end lost 2 bases, the J end lost 7 bases, and 16 bases lay between the germline ends. Time point reported: cycle 4 day 1 (C4D1), after more than 5 weeks of nivolumab. There was relapse after autologous stem cell transplantation in every patient, and there was variation in brentuximab vedotin exposure. Note on this clone: The antigen is unknown. This may arise from a read error, as a much more abundant clone is one base away. This sample includes further DNA sequences coding for the same CDR3.

Study-wide results and limits: Relapsed/refractory patients reportedly had lower baseline diversity than newly diagnosed patients. Later analyses included only patients treated at least 1 year post-ASCT.

Produced via immunoSEQ multiplex PCR; TCRdb's table is partial and in-frame only. The table records about 24,000 clones, about 70% of them present only once. The sample here was peripheral blood mononuclear cells (PBMCs), taken before the fourth cycle of nivolumab. The chain employs TRBV9 and TRBJ2-7; D tentatively reads TRBD1 or TRBD2 (6 bases each). This clonotype was obtained from a human donor with classical Hodgkin lymphoma. This CDR3 is CASSVTQGGHEQYF. Written as DNA, the CDR3 is TGTGCCAGCAGCGTTACACAGGGAGGCCATGAGCAGTACTTC.